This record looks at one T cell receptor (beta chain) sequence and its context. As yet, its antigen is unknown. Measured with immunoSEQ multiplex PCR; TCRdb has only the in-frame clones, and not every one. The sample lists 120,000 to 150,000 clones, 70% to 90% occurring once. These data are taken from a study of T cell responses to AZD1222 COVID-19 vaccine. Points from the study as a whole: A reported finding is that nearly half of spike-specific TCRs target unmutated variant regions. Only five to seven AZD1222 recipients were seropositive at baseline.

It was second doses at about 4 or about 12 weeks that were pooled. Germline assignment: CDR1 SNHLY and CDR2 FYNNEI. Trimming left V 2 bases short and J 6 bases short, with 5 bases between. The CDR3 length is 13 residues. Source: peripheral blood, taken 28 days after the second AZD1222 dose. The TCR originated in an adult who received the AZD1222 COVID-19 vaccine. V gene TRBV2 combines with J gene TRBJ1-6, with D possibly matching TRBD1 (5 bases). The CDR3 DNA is TGTGCCAGCAGTGAACAGGGTAATTCACCCCTCCACTTT. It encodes CASSEQGNSPLHF.